This T cell receptor (beta chain) was captured in a study of T cell responses to AZD1222 COVID-19 vaccine. Broader study findings: Spike-wide coverage was observed for vaccine-associated CD4 TCRs, with dominant responses at 160-218 and 743-854.

Pooling was applied to second doses at about 4 or about 12 weeks. Assay: immunoSEQ multiplex PCR; the TCRdb copy retains only in-frame clones and omits some. The sample has about 150,000 clones; approximately 89% are singletons. The junction had 19 bases not matched to a gene; V was cut back by 6 bases and J by 5 bases. Germline V gene sequence: CDR1 SQVTM, CDR2 ANQGSEA. The CDR3 length is 16 residues. With regard to this clone: Its antigen remains unidentified.

The TCR sequence derives from an adult who received the AZD1222 COVID-19 vaccine. The gene calls are TRBV29-1 and TRBJ2-7; 7 positions agree with TRBD2. This sample comprised peripheral blood, obtained 28 days after the second AZD1222 dose. The chain's CDR3 is CSVGGDEGQPPHEQYF. CDR3 nucleotides: TGCAGCGTGGGGGGGGATGAGGGGCAACCCCCCCACGAGCAGTACTTC.